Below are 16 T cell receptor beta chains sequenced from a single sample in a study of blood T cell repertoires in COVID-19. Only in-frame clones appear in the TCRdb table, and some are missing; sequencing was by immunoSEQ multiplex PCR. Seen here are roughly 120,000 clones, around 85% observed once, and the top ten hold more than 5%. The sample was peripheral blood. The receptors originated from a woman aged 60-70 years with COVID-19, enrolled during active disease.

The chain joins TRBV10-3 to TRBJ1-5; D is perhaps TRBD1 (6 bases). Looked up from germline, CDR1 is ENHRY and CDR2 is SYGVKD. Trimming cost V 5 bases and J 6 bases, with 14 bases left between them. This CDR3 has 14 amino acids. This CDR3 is CAISKQGQGQPQHF. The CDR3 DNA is TGTGCCATCAGTAAACAGGGCCAGGGTCAGCCCCAGCATTTT.

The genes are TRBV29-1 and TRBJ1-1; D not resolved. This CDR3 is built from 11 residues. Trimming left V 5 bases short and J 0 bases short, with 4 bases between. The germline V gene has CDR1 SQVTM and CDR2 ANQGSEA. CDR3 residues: CSVSVNTEAFF. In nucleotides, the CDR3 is TGCAGCGTTTCAGTGAACACTGAAGCTTTCTTT.

The CDR3 DNA is TGTGCCAGCAGCGTTCAGGGGGCGCGCACTGAAGCTTTCTTT. Its translation is CASSVQGARTEAFF. The rearrangement joins TRBV3-1 (or the pseudogene TRBV3-2) to TRBJ1-1; 8 positions match TRBD1. The CDR3 contains 14 residues. The trim removed 5 bases at V and 4 bases at J, leaving 6 bases unmatched. Germline V gene sequence: CDR1 LGHDT, CDR2 YNNKEL (reference sequence).

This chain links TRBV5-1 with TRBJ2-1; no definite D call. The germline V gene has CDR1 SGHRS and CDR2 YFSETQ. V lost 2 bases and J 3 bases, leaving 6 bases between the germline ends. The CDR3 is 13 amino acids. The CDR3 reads CASSLNIYNEQFF. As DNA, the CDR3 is TGCGCCAGCAGCTTAAATATCTACAATGAGCAGTTCTTC.

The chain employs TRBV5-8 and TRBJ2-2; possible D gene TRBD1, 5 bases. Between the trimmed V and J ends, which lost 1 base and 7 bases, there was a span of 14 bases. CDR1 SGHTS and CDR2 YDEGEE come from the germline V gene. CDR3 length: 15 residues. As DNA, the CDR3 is TGTGCCAGCAGCTTGTGGAAGGGGCCCTTCGGGGAGCTGTTTTTT. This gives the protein CASSLWKGPFGELFF.

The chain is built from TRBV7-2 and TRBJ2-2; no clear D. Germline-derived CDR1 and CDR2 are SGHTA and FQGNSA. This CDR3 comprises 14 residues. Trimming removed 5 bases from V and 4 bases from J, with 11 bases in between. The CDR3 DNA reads TGTGCCAGCAGCCCGACAACCACCACCGGGGAGCTGTTTTTT. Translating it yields CASSPTTTTGELFF.

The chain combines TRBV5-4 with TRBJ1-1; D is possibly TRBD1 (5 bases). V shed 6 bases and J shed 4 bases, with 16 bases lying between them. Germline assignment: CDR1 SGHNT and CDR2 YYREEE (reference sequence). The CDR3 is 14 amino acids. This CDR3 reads CASTVQGRGTEAFF. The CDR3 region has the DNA TGTGCCAGCACCGTTCAGGGAAGGGGCACTGAAGCTTTCTTT.

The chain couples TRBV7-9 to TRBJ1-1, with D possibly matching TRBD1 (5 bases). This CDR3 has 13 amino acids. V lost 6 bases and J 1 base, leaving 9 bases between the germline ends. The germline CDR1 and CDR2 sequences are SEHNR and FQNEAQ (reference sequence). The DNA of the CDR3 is TGTGCCAGCAGACCGACAGAGAACACTGAAGCTTTCTTT. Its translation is CASRPTENTEAFF.

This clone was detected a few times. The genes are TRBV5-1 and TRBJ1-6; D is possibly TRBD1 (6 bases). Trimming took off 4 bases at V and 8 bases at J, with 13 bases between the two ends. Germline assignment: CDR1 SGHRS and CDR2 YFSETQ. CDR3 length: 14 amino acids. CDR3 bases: TGCGCCAGCAGCGACGGACAGTTAGATTCACCCCTCCACTTT. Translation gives CASSDGQLDSPLHF. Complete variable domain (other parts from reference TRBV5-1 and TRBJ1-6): KAGVTQTPRYLIKTRGQQVTLSCSPISGHRSVSWYQQTPGQGLQFLFEYFSETQRNKGNFPGRFSGRQFSNSRSEMNVSTLELGDSALYLCASSDGQLDSPLHFGNGTRLTVT.

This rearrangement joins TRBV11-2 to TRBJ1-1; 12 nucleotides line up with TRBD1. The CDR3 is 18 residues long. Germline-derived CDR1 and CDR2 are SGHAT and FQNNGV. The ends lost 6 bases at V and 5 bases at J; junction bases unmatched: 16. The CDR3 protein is CASSRIYGDRGLGTEAFF. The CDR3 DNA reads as TGTGCCAGCAGTCGTATCTATGGGGACAGGGGGCTCGGAACTGAAGCTTTCTTT.

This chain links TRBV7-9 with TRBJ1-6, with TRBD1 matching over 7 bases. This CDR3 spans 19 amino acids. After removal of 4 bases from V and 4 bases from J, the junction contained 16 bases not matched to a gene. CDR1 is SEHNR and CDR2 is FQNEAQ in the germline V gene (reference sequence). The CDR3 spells CASSSVSGGREGYNSPLHF. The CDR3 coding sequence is TGTGCCAGCAGCTCGGTTTCAGGGGGTCGTGAGGGGTATAATTCACCCCTCCACTTT.

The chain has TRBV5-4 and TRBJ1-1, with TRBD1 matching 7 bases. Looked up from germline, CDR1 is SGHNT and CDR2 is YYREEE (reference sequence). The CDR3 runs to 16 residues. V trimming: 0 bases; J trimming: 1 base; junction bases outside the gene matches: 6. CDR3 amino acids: CASSLGGRGRNTEAFF. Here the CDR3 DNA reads TGTGCCAGCAGCTTGGGGGGCAGGGGGAGGAACACTGAAGCTTTCTTT.

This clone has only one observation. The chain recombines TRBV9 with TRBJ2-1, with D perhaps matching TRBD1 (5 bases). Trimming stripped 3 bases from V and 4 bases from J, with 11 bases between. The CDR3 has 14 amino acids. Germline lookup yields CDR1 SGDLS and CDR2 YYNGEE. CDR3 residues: CASSGTTVYNEQFF. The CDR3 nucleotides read TGTGCCAGCAGCGGGACGACAGTTTACAATGAGCAGTTCTTC.

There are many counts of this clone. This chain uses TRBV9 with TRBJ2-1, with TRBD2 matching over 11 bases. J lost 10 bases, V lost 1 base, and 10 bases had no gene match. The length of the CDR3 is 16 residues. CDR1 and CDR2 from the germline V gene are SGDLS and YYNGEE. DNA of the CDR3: TGTGCCAGCAGCGTAAGGGGAACTAGCGGGGGTGAGGAGCAGTTCTTC. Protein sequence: CASSVRGTSGGEEQFF. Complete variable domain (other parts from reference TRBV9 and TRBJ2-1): DSGVTQTPKHLITATGQRVTLRCSPRSGDLSVYWYQQSLDQGLQFLIQYYNGEERAKGNILERFSAQQFPDLHSELNLSSLELGDSALYFCASSVRGTSGGEEQFFGPGTRLTVL.

CDR3 nucleotide sequence: TGTGCCAGCGGATCCATGAGGGGGGGATCCTACGAGCAGTACTTC. This sequence encodes CASGSMRGGSYEQYF. The V gene is TRBV13, the J gene TRBJ2-7, with a tentative D call TRBD2 (7 bases). This CDR3 is built from 15 residues. The V end lost 8 bases, the J end lost 1 base, and 18 bases lay between the germline ends. From germline, CDR1 is PRHDT and CDR2 FYEKMQ (reference sequence).

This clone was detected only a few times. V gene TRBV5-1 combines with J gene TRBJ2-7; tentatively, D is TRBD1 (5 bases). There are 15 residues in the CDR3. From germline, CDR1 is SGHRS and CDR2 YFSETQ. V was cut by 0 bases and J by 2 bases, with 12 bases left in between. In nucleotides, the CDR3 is TGCGCCAGCAGCTTGGTTCAGGGATGGGCCTACGAGCAGTACTTC. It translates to CASSLVQGWAYEQYF.